This T cell receptor (beta chain) was sequenced in a study of Graves' ophthalmopathy and Graves' hyperthyroidism. Overall study context: At the time of initial diagnosis and before any treatment, peripheral blood was collected.

RNA transcripts were the template, and TCR beta CDR3 regions were amplified from them. First-round RT-PCR with HTBI primers preceded a second-round multiplex PCR. TCRdb used MiXCR to reprocess the multiplex PCR reads, holding one entry per CDR3 protein. The sample carries about 700,000 distinct CDR3 sequences, around 40% recorded once. Germline CDR1 LNHNV, CDR2 YYDKDF (reference sequence). The CDR3 covers 15 residues. Unmatched junction bases numbered 1, after V lost 0 bases and J lost 4 bases. A remark on this clonotype: Its specificity is not known.

Findings and caveats of the study: Blood also held most thyroid clonotypes expanded above 0.001 frequency.

Moderately to severely active ophthalmopathy under 3 months, CAS at least 3, NOSPECS at least 4. The origin of this receptor is an adult man with Graves' ophthalmopathy. Sequencing was carried out using peripheral blood. The V gene is TRBV15, the J gene TRBJ1-2; TRBD1 matches at 11 bases. CDR3 sequence: CATSRDGTGGYGYTF. The CDR3 DNA reads TGTGCCACCAGCAGAGATGGGACAGGGGGCTATGGCTACACCTTC.